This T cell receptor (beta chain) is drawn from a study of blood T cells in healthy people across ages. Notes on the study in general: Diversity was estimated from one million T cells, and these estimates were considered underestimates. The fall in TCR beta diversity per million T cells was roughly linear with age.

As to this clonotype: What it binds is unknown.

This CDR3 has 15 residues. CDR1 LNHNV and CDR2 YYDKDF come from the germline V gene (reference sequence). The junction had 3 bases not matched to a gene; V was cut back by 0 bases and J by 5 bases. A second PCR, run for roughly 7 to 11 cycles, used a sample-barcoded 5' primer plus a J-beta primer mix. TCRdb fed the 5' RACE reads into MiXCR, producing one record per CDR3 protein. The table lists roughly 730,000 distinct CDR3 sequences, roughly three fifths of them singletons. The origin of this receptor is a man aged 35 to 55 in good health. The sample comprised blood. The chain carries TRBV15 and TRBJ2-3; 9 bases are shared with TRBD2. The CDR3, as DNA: TGTGCCACCAGCAGAGATAGCGGGAGAGAAGATACGCAGTATTTT. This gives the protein CATSRDSGREDTQYF.